The 32 T cell receptor beta chains reported below all come from one sample, sequenced in a study of breast tumors, draining lymph nodes, adjacent tissues. Samples came from axillary lymph nodes draining the breast cancer. A single record per CDR3 protein comes from TCRdb applying MiXCR to the multiplex PCR reads. The sample contains 150,000 to 200,000 distinct CDR3 sequences, 25% to 40% of which appear only once. The material sequenced was axillary lymph node tissue. Source of these receptors: a female donor with breast cancer. Some clones in this sample may be carry-over from other donors' samples.

Comment on this clonotype: A much larger clone differs by one base, so this may be a read error. The chain has TRBV20-1 and TRBJ1-5, with 8 bases aligning to TRBD1. The CDR3 covers 16 residues. Germline V lookup: CDR1 DFQATT, CDR2 SNEGSKA (reference sequence). V shed 6 bases and J 6 bases; nucleotides not matched to a gene: 16. CDR3 sequence reads: CSAMPRQGASFQPQHF. The DNA for the CDR3 is TGCAGTGCGATGCCCCGGCAGGGGGCTTCTTTTCAGCCCCAGCATTTT.

In its sample, this clonotype was seen many times. Germline and junction disagree at one end, which may indicate a read error. The V call is TRBV4-3, the J call TRBJ2-1; 7 bases match TRBD2. The CDR3 totals 16 residues. Germline CDR1 reads LGHNA; CDR2 reads YSLEER. The chain's CDR3 is CASSQDLAASHNEQFF. CDR3 coding DNA: TGCGCCAGCAGCCAAGATCTAGCGGCCTCCCACAATGAGCAGTTCTTC.

Worth noting for this clonotype: The final CDR3 position lacks the conserved phenylalanine or tryptophan, pointing to a likely read error. The limits of the CDR3 on the DNA are not certain, so only TCRdb's listed CDR3 is given. The J gene is TRBJ2-2, the V gene TRBV4-1; TRBD1, the table's D call, was not compared with the DNA. The CDR3 is made up of 14 amino acids, end residues included. From germline, CDR1 is MGHRA and CDR2 YSYEKL. CDR3 sequence reads: CASSPRDRHRGAVV.

This clonotype turned up a few times. Just one base apart from a much larger clone, this may be a read error. V is TRBV7-2 and J is TRBJ2-7, with 12 bases matching TRBD1. CDR3 length equals 15 residues. From germline, CDR1 is SGHTA and CDR2 FQGNSA. Here the CDR3 DNA reads TGTGCCAGCAGCTTAGTGGGGACAGGGGGCTACGAGCAGCACTTC. Encoded protein: CASSLVGTGGYEQHF.

This chain uses TRBV11-2 with TRBJ1-1; D is perhaps TRBD1 (6 bases). The CDR3 covers 15 residues. CDR1 SGHAT and CDR2 FQNNGV come from the germline V gene. Deletions cut 5 bases from V and 2 bases from J, with 15 bases between. The CDR3 bases are TGTGCCAGCAGCCCCCAAACAGGGCTAAACACTGAAGCTTTCTTT. Amino acids: CASSPQTGLNTEAFF.

Note on this clonotype: A read error is likely, as this CDR3 ends without the conserved phenylalanine or tryptophan. No DNA is shown, since the ends of the CDR3 on it are uncertain; the CDR3 is the one TCRdb lists. CDR3 in amino acids: CSASDFKR. The chain recombines TRBV20-1 with TRBJ2-5; the DNA was not compared with TRBD2, the D call given in the table. Germline V gives CDR1 DFQATT, CDR2 SNEGSKA (reference sequence). The CDR3 is 8 residues long, counting both termini.

Of note for this clonotype: As the CDR3 is not closed by the conserved phenylalanine or tryptophan, this likely results from a read error. The DNA is omitted, as the CDR3 cannot be located on it reliably, and the CDR3 follows TCRdb's listing. The V call is TRBV20-1, the J call TRBJ1-2; the table's D gene call, TRBD1, was not cross checked with the DNA. Both ends counted, the CDR3 spans 8 residues. Per germline, CDR1 DFQATT and CDR2 SNEGSKA (reference sequence). The CDR3 sequence is CSARGGGA.

Many counts were recorded for this clonotype. The V gene is TRBV20-1, the J gene TRBJ1-5; D perhaps matches TRBD1 (5 bases). V shed 4 bases and J shed 7 bases, with 20 bases lying between them. This CDR3 region has 15 residues. From germline, CDR1 is DFQATT and CDR2 SNEGSKA (reference sequence). The CDR3 here is CSATPGGGASQPQHF. CDR3 DNA sequence: TGCAGTGCTACCCCGGGCGGCGGGGCCAGCCAGCCCCAGCATTTT.

In this sample, this clonotype turned up many times. The chain recombines TRBV28 with TRBJ2-7; D uncertain. The CDR3 totals 14 residues. V was cut by 5 bases and J by 3 bases, with 14 bases left in between. Germline CDR1 reads MDHEN; CDR2 reads SYDVKM. The CDR3 nucleotides are TGTGCCAGCAGTGCCCCCTTGGCGAACTACGAGCAGTACTTC. It yields the protein CASSAPLANYEQYF. Using reference TRBV28 and TRBJ2-7 for the parts outside the CDR3, the full variable domain is DVKVTQSSRYLVKRTGEKVFLECVQDMDHENMFWYRQDPGLGLRLIYFSYDVKMKEKGDIPEGYSVSREKKERFSLILESASTNQTSMYLCASSAPLANYEQYFGPGTRLTVT.

In this sample, this clonotype turned up many times. CDR3 in amino acids: CSASGAGGSSYNEQFF. CDR3 in DNA: TGCAGTGCTAGCGGGGCAGGGGGAAGCTCCTACAATGAGCAGTTCTTC. The chain combines TRBV20-1 with TRBJ2-1, with TRBD1 matching 7 bases. V dropped 3 bases and J dropped 0; count of bases not matched to a gene: 8. This CDR3 comprises 16 residues. Per germline, CDR1 DFQATT and CDR2 SNEGSKA (reference sequence).

This clonotype was observed at least ten times. The J gene is TRBJ1-3, the V gene TRBV20-1, with D possibly matching TRBD1 (6 bases). The CDR3 runs 14 residues. V gave up 3 bases and J gave up 0 bases, with 9 bases separating them. Germline V lookup: CDR1 DFQATT, CDR2 SNEGSKA (reference sequence). Here the CDR3 DNA reads TGCAGTGCTAGGCGGACAGTCTCTGGAAACACCATATATTTT. Translated, it gives CSARRTVSGNTIYF.

On this clonotype itself: It may be a read error: a sequence one base away is much more abundant. This chain connects TRBV20-1 to TRBJ1-2, with TRBD1 identical over 9 bases. The CDR3 runs 15 residues. Trimming at V came to 6 bases and at J to 4 bases, leaving 12 bases not matched to a gene. Germline lookup yields CDR1 DFQATT and CDR2 SNEGSKA (reference sequence). CDR3 sequence reads: CSADLSGTGTYGYTF. In DNA, the CDR3 is TGCAGTGCAGACCTCAGCGGGACAGGGACCTATGGCTACACCTTC.

This clonotype was found many times. This chain uses TRBV12-3 or TRBV12-4 with TRBJ2-2; the match to TRBD1 covers 7 bases. The CDR3 is 15 amino acids. V shed 7 bases, J shed 7 bases, and the junction held 12 bases outside the gene matches. In nucleotides, the CDR3 is TGTGCCAGCAAACCGGGACAGTGGTTGGTCGGGGAGCTGTTTTTT. It encodes CASKPGQWLVGELFF.

The rearrangement links TRBV20-1 to TRBJ1-2, with a possible D match to TRBD1 (6 bases). The germline V and J ends were trimmed by 0 bases and 3 bases, with 14 bases remaining between them. The CDR3 is 15 amino acids. Germline V gene sequence: CDR1 DFQATT, CDR2 SNEGSKA (reference sequence). CDR3 nucleotide sequence: TGCAGTGCTAGAGATAAGAGGGACACCTACTATGGCTACACCTTC. Its translation is CSARDKRDTYYGYTF.

To note about this clonotype: It may be a read error: a sequence one base away is much more abundant. The CDR3 region is CASSLKGFCEQFF. The CDR3 DNA sequence: TGTGCCAGCAGCTTAAAGGGGTTCTGTGAGCAGTTCTTC. V gene TRBV11-2 combines with J gene TRBJ2-1, with D possibly matching TRBD1 (5 bases). Trimming took off 2 bases at V and 9 bases at J, with 11 bases between the two ends. CDR3 length: 13 amino acids. Germline CDR1 SGHAT, CDR2 FQNNGV.

This clonotype was found a few times. A much bigger clone sits one base away, suggesting this may be a read error. The J gene is TRBJ2-6, the V gene TRBV7-8, with D perhaps TRBD2 (7 bases). The germline CDR1 and CDR2 sequences are SGHVS and FQNEAQ. The CDR3 is made up of 15 amino acids. The CDR3 DNA reads as TGTGCCAGCAGCTTATCGGGCGCGGGGGCCAACGTCCTGCCTTTC. Translated, it gives CASSLSGAGANVLPF.

The chain links TRBV10-3 to TRBJ2-7; 9 nucleotides agree with TRBD2. This CDR3 is 14 amino acids long. CDR1 is ENHRY and CDR2 is SYGVKD in the germline V gene. CDR3 DNA: TGTGCTAAAGGAGCGGGAGGAACTACCTACGAGCAGTACTTC. This encodes CAKGAGGTTYEQYF.

The chain carries TRBV6-5 and TRBJ1-4, with a weak D call TRBD1 (6 bases). The end of the DNA is better explained by TRBJ1-1, so the J call may be wrong. The V gene's germline CDR1 is MNHEY and CDR2 SVGAGI. This CDR3 comprises 13 residues. The CDR3 spells CASSYSTGTEAFF. The CDR3 DNA is TGTGCCAGCAGTTACTCGACAGGCACTGAAGCTTTCTTT.

The sample holds many counts of this clonotype. This sequence joins TRBV20-1 and TRBJ2-3, with 13 bases that match TRBD2. Trimming took 2 bases from V and 7 from J; bases not matched to a gene: 12. The CDR3 has 17 amino acids. The germline CDR1 and CDR2 sequences are DFQATT and SNEGSKA (reference sequence). The CDR3, as DNA: TGCAGTGCTAGATCTGGACTAGCGGGGGCACCAGTTAATACGCAGTATTTT. It encodes CSARSGLAGAPVNTQYF.

This clonotype was observed many times. The rearrangement links TRBV7-9 to TRBJ2-2, with unresolved D. From germline, CDR1 is SEHNR and CDR2 FQNEAQ (reference sequence). The CDR3 totals 11 residues. CDR3 region: CSGADTGELFF. The CDR3 DNA follows: TGTAGTGGCGCGGACACCGGGGAGCTGTTTTTT.

This clonotype has more than one count but fewer than ten. The chain uses TRBV27 and TRBJ2-5; D unclear. Germline V CDR1 and CDR2: MNHEY, SMNVEV (reference sequence). V was cut by 3 bases and J by 3 bases, with 11 bases left in between. The CDR3 consists of 14 residues. The CDR3 loop is CASSFRGLKETQYF. The CDR3 DNA follows: TGTGCCAGCAGTTTCCGTGGGTTAAAAGAGACCCAGTACTTC.

As for this clonotype: The CDR3 does not end in the conserved phenylalanine or tryptophan, so this is likely a read error. The DNA is omitted, as the CDR3 cannot be located on it reliably, and the CDR3 follows TCRdb's listing. V gene TRBV5-5 combines with J gene TRBJ1-2; no check of the table's D call, TRBD1, against the DNA was made. The CDR3 is 20 residues long, counting both termini. Germline V lookup: CDR1 SGHKS, CDR2 YYEKEE (reference sequence). CDR3: CASSFYICSARTGVGDGYTL.

Note on this clonotype: This may be a read error: a much more frequent sequence differs by one nucleotide. This chain uses TRBV20-1 with TRBJ2-5, with D unclear. CDR3 length: 16 residues. The germline V gene has CDR1 DFQATT and CDR2 SNEGSKA (reference sequence). V dropped 0 bases and J dropped 1 base, with 15 bases sitting between them. The CDR3 sequence is CSARDNGRQSQETQYF. The DNA for the CDR3 is TGCAGTGCTAGAGATAATGGACGGCAGTCCCAAGAGACCCAGTACTTC.

This clonotype was observed at least ten times. The chain uses TRBV30 and TRBJ1-6; D is uncertain. The germline gives CDR1 GTSNPN, CDR2 SVGIG (reference sequence). This CDR3 spans 11 amino acids. The ends were cut back, 4 bases at V and 10 bases at J, with 8 bases in the middle. For the CDR3, the DNA is TGTGCCTGGACCCGTGGATCACCCCTCCACTTT. It yields the protein CAWTRGSPLHF.

This clonotype appeared many times. The chain carries TRBV5-1 and TRBJ2-7; D possibly matches TRBD1 or TRBD2 (5 bases each). The CDR3 spans 15 residues. Between the trimmed V and J ends, which lost 3 bases and 3 bases, there was a span of 16 bases. The germline V gene encodes CDR1 SGHRS and CDR2 YFSETQ. As DNA, the CDR3 is TGCGCCAGCAGCTCCCCCGCCGCAGGGAGCTACGAGCAGTACTTC. It codes for CASSSPAAGSYEQYF.

As regards this clonotype: One end of the junction is discordant with germline, which a read error may explain. The chain combines TRBV20-1 with TRBJ2-7, with D possibly being TRBD1 or TRBD2 (6 bases each). The V gene's germline CDR1 is DFQATT and CDR2 SNEGSKA (reference sequence). The CDR3 sequence is 13 residues long. CDR3 protein: CGARGAGSYEQYF. The CDR3 coding sequence is TGCGGTGCTAGGGGGGCAGGGTCCTACGAGCAGTACTTC.

This clonotype was observed at least ten times. V usage is TRBV20-1 and J usage is TRBJ2-3; 10 nucleotides align to TRBD2. Germline loops: CDR1 DFQATT, CDR2 SNEGSKA (reference sequence). After removal of 0 bases from V and 5 bases from J, the junction contained 11 bases not matched to a gene. The CDR3 contains 17 residues. In DNA, the CDR3 is TGCAGTGCTAGAGATCCCGCCGGGAGCGGGAGGGGAGATACGCAGTATTTT. It yields the protein CSARDPAGSGRGDTQYF.

This clonotype has a count of ten or more. The rearrangement joins TRBV4-1 to TRBJ2-3; TRBD1 aligns across 8 bases. Looked up from germline, CDR1 is MGHRA and CDR2 is YSYEKL. The ends lost 4 bases at V and 3 bases at J; junction bases unmatched: 9. The CDR3 contains 16 residues. CDR3 bases: TGCGCCAGCAGCCTCAGGGGGACAGGCGAAACAGATACGCAGTATTTT. Residues: CASSLRGTGETDTQYF.

This clonotype occurred many times. The chain carries TRBV10-3 and TRBJ2-7; 10 bases match TRBD1. The CDR3 consists of 15 residues. The V gene's germline CDR1 is ENHRY and CDR2 SYGVKD. The J segment lost 6 bases and the V segment lost 0 bases, leaving 5 bases of the junction unmatched. The CDR3 DNA reads TGTGCCATCAGTGAGTCGGGGACAGGGGCTGGCGAGCAGTACTTC. Amino acid sequence: CAISESGTGAGEQYF.

This clonotype was seen ten or more times. This rearrangement joins TRBV6-1 to TRBJ1-6; D is uncertain. Germline-derived CDR1 and CDR2 are MNHNS and SASEGT. The V end lost 1 base, the J end lost 10 bases, and 14 bases lay between the germline ends. The CDR3 sequence is 15 residues long. This chain's CDR3 is CASSEVSVSGSPLHF. The DNA for the CDR3 is TGTGCCAGCAGTGAAGTTTCTGTGTCCGGCTCACCCCTCCACTTT.

This clonotype was seen at least ten times. The chain recombines TRBV3-1 with TRBJ2-3; no firm D call. V lost 6 bases to trimming and J lost 0 bases, with 13 bases between them. CDR3 length: 15 residues. Germline V CDR1 and CDR2: LGHDT, YNNKEL (reference sequence). CDR3 protein: CASRGQKSSTDTQYF. The CDR3 nucleotides read TGTGCCAGCAGGGGCCAGAAATCTAGCACAGATACGCAGTATTTT.

For this clonotype: One junction end does not reproduce the germline sequence, and a read error may be involved. The gene calls are TRBV5-1 and TRBJ2-1; tentative D call: TRBD2 (6 bases). Germline CDR1 and CDR2: SGHRS and YFSETQ. This CDR3 has 11 residues. The CDR3 DNA follows: TGTGCCAGCGGGTGTTTAAATGAGCAGTTCTTC. Its protein is CASGCLNEQFF.